Listed below are T cell receptor beta chains from one sample, sequenced in a study of blood T cell repertoires in COVID-19. This table comes from immunoSEQ multiplex PCR, and its TCRdb copy is limited to in-frame clones, with some not included. The sample lists about 330,000 clones, approximately 88% seen once, with approximately 4% in the top ten. Sequencing was carried out using peripheral blood. These TCRs come from a woman between 45 and 60 years old with active or convalescent COVID-19. Each CDR3 is given with its conserved first and last residue.

TRBV28	TRBJ1-2	CASSDTADYGYTF
TRBV4-2	TRBJ1-6	CASSQEGAKDSPLHF
TRBV24-1	TRBJ2-1	CATSDRRDLLQEQFF
TRBV9	TRBJ2-5	CASSVDRGGQETQYF
TRBV5-1	TRBJ2-1	CASSIDGGLYNEQFF
TRBV7-2	TRBJ1-6	CASSYKTGSPLHF
TRBV6-5	TRBJ1-5	CASRQDINQPQHF
TRBV11-2	TRBJ1-1	CASSLGHNRGQAKNTEAFF
TRBV4-1	TRBJ2-7	CASSQETTSSYEQYF
TRBV27	TRBJ1-2	CASSWVGGASFQGYTF
TRBV5-1	TRBJ2-2	CASKGGTGELFF
TRBV29-1	TRBJ2-7	CSVATATYEQYF
TRBV19	TRBJ1-5	CASSIDSDQPQHF
TRBV29-1	TRBJ1-2	CSVPAGRGHGYTF
TRBV7-9	TRBJ2-1	CASSPLDRYHNEQFF
TRBV6-5	TRBJ1-1	CASRRTGPNTEAFF
TRBV7-2	TRBJ1-2	CASTVTIGTGIWGYTF
TRBV19	TRBJ2-6	CASSIESSGANVLTF
TRBV12-3/TRBV12-4	TRBJ1-6	CASSFRATPLHF
TRBV2	TRBJ1-2	CASSYWGDGGSLYGYTF
TRBV14	TRBJ1-4	CASSPYGGRNEKLFF
TRBV28	TRBJ2-7	CASSGTNLLYEQYF